The clone carrying this T cell receptor (beta chain) turned up a few times. Authors' processing steps: Amplification from reference gene primers served as the basis for estimated nucleated cell counts. Produced via immunoSEQ multiplex PCR; TCRdb's table is partial and in-frame only. For V, J and clone size, that table is used; D and trimming come from the DNA. The profile shows over 200,000 clones, approximately 80% of them singletons. The sample comes from a study of blood T cell repertoires in COVID-19. Overall study context: From the United States, Italy and Spain came samples of acute and convalescent COVID-19.

This CDR3 region has 15 residues. The ends were cut back, 4 bases at V and 3 bases at J, with 16 bases in the middle. Germline CDR1 reads SGHTA; CDR2 reads FQGNSA. J is TRBJ2-7 and V is TRBV7-2, with D possibly being TRBD2 (6 bases). This TCR derives from a man aged 35-49 years with acute or convalescent COVID-19. Sequencing was done on a sample of peripheral blood. CDR3: CASSYSGTPGYEQYF. For the CDR3, the DNA is TGTGCCAGCAGCTATAGCGGCACACCGGGCTACGAGCAGTACTTC.